Each of the 27 T cell receptor beta chains below was sequenced from the same sample in a study of shared clonotypes between healthy human individuals. TCRdb's copy holds only in-frame clones and misses some; the assay was immunoSEQ multiplex PCR. This table holds around 1.6 million clones, 98% found once. The sequenced sample was naive CD4+ T cells sorted from blood. Documented subset: CD45RA+ positively selected. The receptor source for this set is a man aged 25 to 40 in good health.

The rearrangement links TRBV28 to TRBJ2-1; 8 bases are shared with TRBD2. This CDR3 is built from 15 residues. CDR1 is MDHEN, CDR2 SYDVKM, per germline. Germline trimming cut 3 bases from V and 8 bases from J; bases unmatched to any gene: 9. The CDR3: CASSFSGMGGDEQFF. CDR3 coding DNA: TGTGCCAGCAGTTTTAGCGGGATGGGCGGGGATGAGCAGTTCTTC.

J is TRBJ2-3 and V is TRBV28, with 14 bases aligning to TRBD2. Trimming cost V 1 base and J 1 base; bases outside gene matches: 4. The CDR3 is made up of 18 amino acids. Germline V gene sequence: CDR1 MDHEN, CDR2 SYDVKM. In DNA form, the CDR3 reads TGTGCCAGCAGTTTATTGGGACTAGCGGGAGAAGGCACAGATACGCAGTATTTT. Translation gives CASSLLGLAGEGTDTQYF.

This rearrangement joins TRBV4-1 to TRBJ2-5, with D perhaps assigned TRBD1 or TRBD2 (6 bases each). Trimming shortened V by 0 bases and J by 7 bases, and 12 bases separated the two germline ends. The CDR3 runs 14 residues. CDR1 and CDR2 (germline): MGHRA, YSYEKL. CDR3 nucleotides: TGCGCCAGCAGCCAAGATCGGGGGCGAGGGACCCAGTACTTC. Protein: CASSQDRGRGTQYF.

The chain carries TRBV5-1 and TRBJ2-2; D possibly corresponds to TRBD1 (5 bases). CDR1 SGHRS and CDR2 YFSETQ come from the germline V gene. The CDR3 loop spans 17 amino acids. V lost 2 bases, J lost 1 base, and 15 bases lay in between. Here the CDR3 DNA reads TGCGCCAGCAGCTTTGGGCCCACGCAGGGGAACACCGGGGAGCTGTTTTTT. It is translated as CASSFGPTQGNTGELFF.

The CDR3 region has the DNA TGTGCCAGCAGCTCGGGGACAGGGATATACAATGAGCAGTTCTTC. Translation: CASSSGTGIYNEQFF. The rearrangement uses TRBV7-3 and TRBJ2-1; 9 nucleotides match TRBD1. V dropped 4 bases and J dropped 4; count of bases not matched to a gene: 5. The germline V gene has CDR1 SGHTA and CDR2 FQGTGA. The CDR3 has 15 amino acids. The variable domain in full, with the rest retrieved from reference TRBV7-3 and TRBJ2-1, is GAGVSQTPSNKVTEKGKYVELRCDPISGHTALYWYRQSLGQGPEFLIYFQGTGAADDSGLPNDRFFAVRPEGSVSTLKIQRTERGDSAVYLCASSSGTGIYNEQFFGPGTRLTVL.

The CDR3 region has the DNA TGCGCCAGCAGCTTGGAAAGGGGACCCTACAATGAGCAGTTCTTC. Amino acids: CASSLERGPYNEQFF. This chain joins TRBV5-1 and TRBJ2-1; D tentatively fits TRBD1 or TRBD2 (5 bases each). The CDR3 has 15 residues. V was shortened by 0 bases and J by 2 bases, with 9 bases between the two germline ends. Germline CDR1 reads SGHRS; CDR2 reads YFSETQ.

The rearrangement uses TRBV7-2 and TRBJ2-7; TRBD2 might be the D (5 bases). CDR1 and CDR2 (germline): SGHTA, FQGNSA. V shed 3 bases and J shed 1 base, with 22 bases lying between them. This CDR3 spans 18 amino acids. CDR3 in DNA: TGTGCCAGCAGCTTTCGCTCAGCGGCTAGGTTAGGATCCTACGAGCAGTACTTC. It is translated as CASSFRSAARLGSYEQYF.

The chain couples TRBV10-2 to TRBJ2-6; D is uncertain. Germline V gene lookup returns CDR1 WSHSY and CDR2 SAAADI. Trimming cost V 0 bases and J 0 bases, with 3 bases left between them. This CDR3 spans 15 amino acids. For the CDR3, the DNA is TGCGCCAGCAGTGAGTCAGACTCTGGGGCCAACGTCCTGACTTTC. Amino acid sequence: CASSESDSGANVLTF.

Note on this clone: Other DNA sequences in the sample encode the same CDR3. The chain combines TRBV11-2 with TRBJ2-1; D remains ambiguous. Germline CDR1 SGHAT, CDR2 FQNNGV. The CDR3 is made up of 13 amino acids. V lost 2 bases, J lost 4 bases, and 6 bases lay in between. The chain's CDR3 is CASSLSRYNEQFF. The CDR3 nucleotides read TGTGCCAGCAGCTTAAGCCGTTACAATGAGCAGTTCTTC.

The V call is TRBV18, the J call TRBJ2-7, with a weak D call TRBD1 (7 bases). This CDR3 is built from 13 residues. The V and J ends lost 3 bases and 6 bases respectively, with 12 bases between them. From germline, CDR1 is KGHSH and CDR2 LQKENI. In DNA form, the CDR3 reads TGTGCCAGCTCACCGGAGGGGGCCTCCGAGCAGTACTTC. Its translation is CASSPEGASEQYF.

The chain uses TRBV18 and TRBJ2-1, with a weak D call TRBD1 (6 bases). Between the trimmed V and J ends, which lost 3 bases and 0 bases, there was a span of 12 bases. CDR1 and CDR2 from the germline V gene are KGHSH and LQKENI. The CDR3 sequence is 16 residues long. CDR3 residues: CASSPLGQSSYNEQFF. CDR3 in DNA: TGTGCCAGCTCACCCCTTGGACAGAGCTCCTACAATGAGCAGTTCTTC.

This chain joins TRBV6-1 and TRBJ2-3; weak D call: TRBD1 (6 bases). Per germline, CDR1 MNHNS and CDR2 SASEGT. The CDR3 has 14 amino acids. Trimming cost V 1 base and J 4 bases, with 9 bases left between them. The CDR3 loop reads CASSEDRVADTQYF. The CDR3 bases are TGTGCCAGCAGTGAAGACAGGGTGGCAGATACGCAGTATTTT.

The chain recombines TRBV18 with TRBJ2-6; no firm D call. Trimming took 3 bases from V and 0 from J, leaving 12 bases between them. The CDR3 loop spans 17 amino acids. Germline loops: CDR1 KGHSH, CDR2 LQKENI. CDR3 sequence (DNA): TGTGCCAGCTCACCGAGCCCTCCTAGCTCTGGGGCCAACGTCCTGACTTTC. Protein: CASSPSPPSSGANVLTF.

In DNA form, the CDR3 reads TGTGCCAGCTCACCGGACACCGCCGGGGAGCTGTTTTTT. It is translated as CASSPDTAGELFF. The chain recombines TRBV18 with TRBJ2-2; D perhaps matches TRBD1 (5 bases). Germline-derived CDR1 and CDR2 are KGHSH and LQKENI. The V end lost 3 bases, the J end lost 6 bases, and 8 bases lay between the germline ends. The CDR3 has 13 amino acids.

This chain connects TRBV9 to TRBJ1-2; D unclear. The germline CDR1 and CDR2 sequences are SGDLS and YYNGEE. The length of the CDR3 is 11 residues. The V gene lost 3 bases and the J gene lost 5 bases, with 5 bases spanning the gap. DNA of the CDR3: TGTGCCAGCAGCGCCTTATATGGCTACACCTTC. Translation: CASSALYGYTF.

This chain uses TRBV7-2 with TRBJ2-2; D may match TRBD1 or TRBD2 (6 bases each). The germline gives CDR1 SGHTA, CDR2 FQGNSA. This CDR3 region has 15 residues. Between the trimmed V and J ends, which lost 4 bases and 6 bases, there was a span of 15 bases. CDR3 bases: TGTGCCAGCAGCTCCTCTGGGGGGCCGGCCGGGGAGCTGTTTTTT. This gives the protein CASSSSGGPAGELFF.

The gene calls are TRBV11-2 and TRBJ2-7; D gene ambiguous. The V end lost 1 base, the J end lost 3 bases, and 7 bases lay between the germline ends. The CDR3 contains 13 residues. Germline V gene data show CDR1 as SGHAT and CDR2 as FQNNGV. The CDR3 DNA sequence: TGTGCCAGCAGCTTAGCGGATAACTACGAGCAGTACTTC. The encoded protein is CASSLADNYEQYF.

The chain links TRBV28 to TRBJ1-2; D remains unclear. Germline assignment: CDR1 MDHEN and CDR2 SYDVKM. The CDR3 consists of 17 residues. Trimming removed 4 bases at V and 2 bases at J, with 20 bases between. The CDR3 nucleotides are TGTGCCAGCAGTTCCCCCCTACTAGCGGGAGTAAACTATGGCTACACCTTC. This sequence encodes CASSSPLLAGVNYGYTF.

This chain uses TRBV11-3 with TRBJ2-1, with TRBD1 matching over 8 bases. From germline, CDR1 is SGHNT and CDR2 YENEEA. The CDR3 has 13 amino acids. Trimming cost V 4 bases and J 10 bases; bases outside gene matches: 6. The CDR3 coding sequence is TGTGCCAGCAGCTCCTTGGACAGGGCCGAGCAGTTCTTC. It translates to CASSSLDRAEQFF.

Worth noting for this clone: Distinct nucleotide sequences in the sample also encode this CDR3. The chain couples TRBV7-9 to TRBJ1-1; D remains unclear. In germline, CDR1 is SEHNR, CDR2 FQNEAQ (reference sequence). Trimming left V 1 base short and J 3 bases short, with 6 bases between. The CDR3 is 13 amino acids. CDR3 region: CASSLESDTEAFF. The CDR3 region has the DNA TGTGCCAGCAGCTTAGAATCGGACACTGAAGCTTTCTTT.

This chain uses TRBV6-6 with TRBJ2-7; tentative D call: TRBD2 (6 bases). Deletions cut 2 bases from V and 6 bases from J, with 14 bases between. The CDR3 covers 14 residues. The germline gives CDR1 MNHNY, CDR2 SVGAGI (reference sequence). The CDR3 spells CASSYTGLGGEQYF. CDR3 nucleotide sequence: TGTGCCAGCAGTTACACGGGACTGGGCGGCGAGCAGTACTTC.

This clone was observed once. Other DNA sequences in this sample translate to the same CDR3. The chain joins TRBV5-1 to TRBJ2-7; D possibly corresponds to TRBD1 (5 bases). V gave up 0 bases and J gave up 2 bases, with 9 bases separating them. This CDR3 comprises 14 residues. Germline CDR1 reads SGHRS; CDR2 reads YFSETQ. CDR3: CASSLGGAPYEQYF. In DNA form, the CDR3 reads TGCGCCAGCAGCTTGGGGGGCGCCCCCTACGAGCAGTACTTC.

The genes are TRBV30 and TRBJ2-2; D is perhaps TRBD1 (6 bases). V dropped 4 bases and J dropped 1 base, with 19 bases sitting between them. Germline V lookup: CDR1 GTSNPN, CDR2 SVGIG (reference sequence). The CDR3 runs to 17 residues. CDR3 residues: CAWTSLTGPLNTGELFF. The CDR3 nucleotides are TGTGCCTGGACCTCCCTTACAGGGCCCTTGAACACCGGGGAGCTGTTTTTT.

The rearrangement joins TRBV5-1 to TRBJ2-7, with 10 bases that match TRBD2. V gave up 0 bases and J gave up 7 bases; unmatched junction bases: 13. Germline V lookup: CDR1 SGHRS, CDR2 YFSETQ. The CDR3 has 17 residues. The CDR3 bases are TGCGCCAGCAGCTTGGGCCCCGTAGCGGGAGGAACTAGAGAGCAGTACTTC. Translating gives CASSLGPVAGGTREQYF.

The DNA for the CDR3 is TGTGCCAGGGGGACGAGGGGCGGCGATACGCAGTATTTT. As protein: CARGTRGGDTQYF. V gene TRBV7-2 combines with J gene TRBJ2-3; either TRBD1 or TRBD2 may fit D (5 bases each). This CDR3 has 13 residues. Germline-derived CDR1 and CDR2 are SGHTA and FQGNSA. The ends were cut back, 9 bases at V and 6 bases at J, with 16 bases in the middle. Combining the CDR3 with reference TRBV7-2 and TRBJ2-3 gives the whole variable domain GAGVSQSPSNKVTEKGKDVELRCDPISGHTALYWYRQSLGQGLEFLIYFQGNSAPDKSGLPSDRFSAERTGGSVSTLTIQRTQQEDSAVYLCARGTRGGDTQYFGPGTRLTVL.

The chain uses TRBV10-2 and TRBJ2-3; tentative D call: TRBD2 (5 bases). Germline V gives CDR1 WSHSY, CDR2 SAAADI. This CDR3 region has 13 residues. Between the trimmed V and J ends, which lost 6 bases and 5 bases, there was a span of 12 bases. The CDR3 sequence: CASSQLGKDTQYF. DNA of the CDR3: TGCGCCAGCAGCCAACTAGGGAAAGATACGCAGTATTTT.

The V gene is TRBV2, the J gene TRBJ2-3; no reliable D call. The CDR3 length is 11 residues. V lost 7 bases to trimming and J lost 4 bases, with 6 bases between them. The germline V gene has CDR1 SNHLY and CDR2 FYNNEI. The CDR3: CASMYADTQYF. The CDR3 bases are TGTGCCAGCATGTATGCAGATACGCAGTATTTT. The entire variable domain, with the rest obtained from reference TRBV2 and TRBJ2-3, is as follows: EPEVTQTPSHQVTQMGQEVILRCVPISNHLYFYWYRQILGQKVEFLVSFYNNEISEKSEIFDDQFSVERPDGSNFTLKIRSTKLEDSAMYFCASMYADTQYFGPGTRLTVL.